This T cell receptor (beta chain) appears in the sequencing data of a study of blood T cell repertoires in COVID-19. Looking at the study overall: Acute-phase and convalescent COVID-19 samples originated in the United States, Italy and Spain. Nucleic acid was either cDNA or gDNA, and it came from T cells, B-cell-depleted T cells, or PBMCs.

This CDR3 is 12 amino acids long. CDR1 MNHEY and CDR2 SVGAGI come from the germline V gene. V was clipped by 2 bases and J by 4 bases, with 5 bases between them. Authors' analysis steps: Estimated nucleated cell counts came from reference gene primer amplification. Libraries were prepared by immunoSEQ multiplex PCR; TCRdb keeps only in-frame clonotypes and omits some of them. Clone size and V and J calls were adopted from that table, with D and trimming inferred from the DNA. There are about 90,000 clones in the sample; 85% to 95% occur only once, and approximately 6% lies in the top ten. The gene calls are TRBV6-5 and TRBJ2-5; D may be TRBD1 (5 bases). The sample consisted of peripheral blood. The sequence was collected from a woman aged 55-69 years with active COVID-19. The CDR3, as DNA: TGTGCCAGCAGTTACAGGGGAGAGACCCAGTACTTC. The encoded protein is CASSYRGETQYF.